This record covers a single T cell receptor (beta chain). Its antigen is unknown. This record comes from a study of monozygotic twins with inflammatory bowel disease. General observations from the study: Concordant and discordant twins showed no difference in repertoire similarity, possibly from limited power. Twins with IBD had fewer clonotypes in common with others than healthy twins, particularly during disease activity.

CDR1 is MNHEY, CDR2 SVGAGI, per germline. The CDR3 is 13 residues long. Eight separate reactions per sample yielded the cDNA. Following a re-call of the 5' RACE reads, TCRdb has one entry per CDR3 protein and lacks DNA. Its table lists about 210,000 distinct CDR3 sequences. The rearrangement links TRBV6-5 to TRBJ1-5. The sequence derives from a human donor with ulcerative colitis or Crohn's disease, or a healthy co-twin of an affected twin (not recorded which). The specimen was blood. The CDR3 protein is CASSYSRGQPQHF.